This TCR beta chain derives from a study of T cell repertoires in cytomegalovirus infection. This CDR3 comprises 15 residues. Germline loops: CDR1 SGHTA, CDR2 FQGNSA. V shed 2 bases, J shed 6 bases, and the junction held 6 bases outside the gene matches. This clonotype showed up just a few times. Antigen unknown. TCRdb re-analysed the reads in MiXCR, keeping a single row per CDR3 protein. The sample shows approximately 500,000 distinct CDR3 sequences, 33% of them seen only once. This TCR derives from a human donor in good health (CMV status not recorded). Some clones in this sample may be carry-over from other donors' samples. This chain connects TRBV7-2 to TRBJ2-1, with 8 bases fitting TRBD2. Specimen: cultured PBMCs, collected from culture after CMV antigen stimulation. In nucleotides, the CDR3 is TGTGCCAGCAGCTTAAGCGGGAGAGAGGGCAATGAGCAGTTCTTC. Residues: CASSLSGREGNEQFF.